Described below is a single TCR beta chain sequence and its context. This clone's antigen is unknown. Base qualities are not provided; no much larger clone lies one nucleotide away. The entire amount of isolated RNA was reverse transcribed using the High Capacity cDNA Reverse Transcription Kit, so the sequenced TCRB transcripts were expressed ones. Naive, central memory and regulatory T cell samples underwent deep immunoSEQ sequencing, averaging around 3.6 million total reads per sample. Sorted cells were lysed in RLT buffer and RNA was extracted with DNase-treated RNeasy Micro or Mini kits, depending on cell number. Each cell subset was processed separately to prevent cross-contamination, with patient and healthy donor samples processed together. Using the immunoSEQ multiplex PCR, TCRB sequences were amplified from cDNA into 87-bp fragments spanning the CDR3 region. Sequencing of the amplicons was performed on the Illumina HiSeq platform. Under the source paper's analysis protocol: Synthetic template baselines were used to correct PCR bias computationally, reads within Hamming distance 2 were collapsed together, and singletons that could not be merged were discarded. By aligning reads against IMGT, V, D and J genes, CDR3 length, and insertions or deletions at six rearrangement sites were assigned. Within each subset, clonotype counts were normalized to sorted cell number, after which true diversity and Gini coefficients were computed with the tcR R package. Repertoire sharing was quantified using the overlap coefficient calculated on TCRB nucleotide sequences. Out-of-frame TCRB sequences from naive cells were analyzed as a proxy for the pre-selection repertoire. The clones in this table, taken by TCRdb from immuneACCESS, are in-frame only. Not every clone is retained; where verified, under half of the shortfall comes from an unresolved V gene, and the cause of the rest is unknown. V, J and clone size reflect that table, while D and trimming were determined from the DNA. This sample lists 600,000 to 700,000 clones; roughly 12% were detected once. The top ten clones comprise more than 0.1% of the sample.

This entry belongs to a study of beta chain features in type 1 diabetes (dated by TCRdb to 2017 to 2018). At the level of the whole study: Mean age, gender distribution, total cell number and subset yield did not differ between patients and healthy donors. A total of around 110,000,000 sorted cells were examined across all samples, and a strong correlation was observed between cell number per subset and RNA yield. In the study, TCRB repertoires of sorted circulating CD4+ T cell subsets from recently diagnosed type 1 diabetes patients were compared with those of matched healthy donors. Naive and central memory subsets were obtained from all 30 or so donors, but regulatory and stem cell-like memory subsets were isolated from only 8 patients and 8 healthy donors. The study at large found these results: At VDJ recombination sites, patients with type 1 diabetes made fewer insertions and deleted more nucleotides, a pattern implying thymic rearrangement abnormalities. In all four CD4+ subsets, TCRB CDR3 length was moderately but significantly shorter in type 1 diabetes patients. The naive, central memory and regulatory TCRB repertoires appeared to resemble one another more closely among patients than among healthy donors. Because cDNA was sequenced instead of genomic DNA, activated cells with high expression could be over-represented, although the groups did not differ in activation or CD3 levels. HLA sub-analyses involved small numbers of individuals, so any influence of HLA type on TCRB rearrangement remained unresolved. Shorter templates might have been favored by PCR, but patient and control samples were amplified and corrected together, so both groups would have been affected equally by any skew.

Each donor gave one peripheral blood draw, roughly 0.11 L on average, collected into heparinised tubes. A BD FACSAria II was used to sort naive, central memory, regulatory and stem cell-like memory CD4+ T cells with a panel that included CD45RO, CCR7, CD25, CD127, CD95 and CD27. All sorted populations exceeded 95% purity. PBMCs were isolated immediately by Lymphoprep density gradient centrifugation and stained directly without culture. Samples were stained and sorted in pairs, with one healthy donor and one patient per experiment, so that batch effects were minimized. The germline V gene (reference sequence) sets CDR1 to SGHNT and CDR2 to YYREEE. The CDR3 spans 13 residues, from the cysteine through the phenylalanine. The read is trimmed to its CDR3 DNA, 39 bases read in frame from base 1. V and J lose 1 base and 6 bases, and a span of 11 bases separates them.

This chain joins TRBV5-4 to TRBJ2-7, and possibly TRBD1, on 5 matching bases. The sequence was obtained from a man between 25 and 39 years old with type 1 diabetes. Sequencing input: naive CD4+ T cells from blood. The cell subset or site label of this sample denotes: true naive CD4+ T cells. The DNA reads as follows: TGTGCCAGCAGCTTGACAGGTGATCTCGAGCAGTACTTC. Its protein reads: CASSLTGDLEQYF.